This T cell receptor beta chain was captured in a study of CD8 T cells in Susac syndrome. General study points: CD4+ T cell repertoires in Susac syndrome lacked clonal expansion.

Turning to this clonotype: Its specificity is unknown.

The CDR3 loop spans 14 amino acids. The germline gives CDR1 SEHNR, CDR2 FQNEAQ (reference sequence). The ends were cut back, 7 bases at V and 2 bases at J, with 14 bases in the middle. When the RNA was reverse transcribed, random hexamers were used with an input of roughly 0.45 to 1 ug. One entry per CDR3 protein results from TCRdb running MiXCR on the immunoSEQ multiplex PCR reads. The data hold some 200,000 distinct CDR3 sequences, with 90% to 97% observed a single time. The TCR originated in a human donor with Susac syndrome. The genes are TRBV7-9 and TRBJ2-5; a weak D match, TRBD1 (6 bases). Specimen: CD4+ T cells from PBMCs. The CDR3 region is CASTQAGTQETQYF. CDR3 in DNA: TGTGCCAGCACCCAAGCCGGGACACAAGAGACCCAGTACTTC.